Below are 14 T cell receptor beta chains sequenced from a single sample in a study of blood T cell repertoires in COVID-19 (dated by TCRdb to the early 2020s). Libraries were made using the immunoSEQ multiplex PCR assay. TCRdb carries this immuneACCESS record with in-frame sequences only. Its versions omit some clonotypes, under half of them owing to an unresolved V gene in the studies checked, with the rest unexplained. This sample comprises a few hundred thousand clones, over 75% of them detected only once. The ten top clones hold around 3% of the sample. Sequencing used PBMCs or T cells enriched from blood (not recorded which). These receptors were collected from a woman aged 25 to 45 who had recovered from COVID-19.

The rearrangement links TRBV7-3 to TRBJ2-2, with 7 bases that match TRBD1. This CDR3 contains 17 residues. Germline CDR1 and CDR2: SGHTA and FQGTGA. V trimming: 2 bases; J trimming: 4 bases; junction bases outside the gene matches: 10. The CDR3 DNA reads TGTGCCAGCAGCTTAGGACCGACAGGGATCGGCACCGGGGAGCTGTTTTTT. It yields the protein CASSLGPTGIGTGELFF.

V gene TRBV14 combines with J gene TRBJ2-7; 8 bases fit TRBD1. After removal of 1 base from V and 9 bases from J, the junction contained 5 bases not matched to a gene. CDR1 and CDR2 from the germline V gene are SGHDN and FVKESK. The CDR3 sequence is 13 residues long. The CDR3 sequence: CASSQADRARQYF. CDR3 nucleotides: TGTGCCAGCAGCCAAGCGGACAGGGCCAGGCAGTACTTC.

This clone has just one count. The V call is TRBV4-1, the J call TRBJ1-1, with D possibly TRBD1 on 5 matching bases. CDR3 length: 13 residues. The V end was cut by 4 bases, the J end by 5 bases, with 11 bases between. CDR1 and CDR2 (germline): MGHRA, YSYEKL. CDR3 region: CASSLTEGTEAFF. In DNA form, the CDR3 reads TGCGCCAGCAGCCTTACGGAGGGGACTGAAGCTTTCTTT.

This chain links TRBV7-9 with TRBJ2-1, with 7 bases lining up with TRBD2. CDR1 and CDR2 from the germline V gene are SEHNR and FQNEAQ (reference sequence). The CDR3 sequence is 15 residues long. The trim removed 1 base at V and 2 bases at J, leaving 2 bases unmatched. The CDR3 reads CASSLVREAYNEQFF. As DNA, the CDR3 is TGTGCCAGCAGCTTAGTACGGGAGGCCTACAATGAGCAGTTCTTC.

CDR3 amino acids: CASSQGGNQPQHF. The CDR3 nucleotides are TGTGCCAGTAGTCAGGGGGGCAATCAGCCCCAGCATTTT. This chain joins TRBV19 and TRBJ1-5; 7 bases line up with TRBD1. With 5 bases clipped from V and 2 bases from J, the junction kept 0 bases outside the gene matches. The CDR3 has 13 amino acids. Germline loops: CDR1 LNHDA, CDR2 SQIVND (reference sequence).

This clone was recorded once. DNA of the CDR3: TGTGCCAGCAGCTTAATTCGGGACAGGTTGAACACTGAAGCTTTCTTT. Translation: CASSLIRDRLNTEAFF. The genes are TRBV7-8 and TRBJ1-1, with TRBD1 matching over 8 bases. The CDR3 contains 16 residues. Germline CDR1 and CDR2: SGHVS and FQNEAQ. V lost 2 bases and J lost 0; bases outside the gene matches: 5.

The chain employs TRBV4-2 and TRBJ2-7; 7 bases align to TRBD1. This CDR3 is built from 14 residues. V shed 3 bases, J shed 2 bases, and the junction held 4 bases outside the gene matches. In germline, CDR1 is LGHNA, CDR2 YNFKEQ. Here the CDR3 DNA reads TGTGCCAGCAGCCAGGCGACAGGGACCTACGAGCAGTACTTC. It yields the protein CASSQATGTYEQYF.

The CDR3 nucleotides are TGTGCCAGCAGCGGACAGGGGGCCTATCAGCCCCAGCATTTT. Protein sequence: CASSGQGAYQPQHF. The rearrangement uses TRBV2 and TRBJ1-5; the match to TRBD1 covers 11 bases. The germline gives CDR1 SNHLY, CDR2 FYNNEI. J gave up 5 bases and V 6 bases, and 3 bases lay outside the gene matches. The CDR3 runs to 14 residues.

The chain has TRBV28 and TRBJ2-3; 11 bases agree with TRBD1. This CDR3 region has 17 residues. V shed 3 bases, J shed 6 bases, and the junction held 11 bases outside the gene matches. CDR1 and CDR2 from the germline V gene are MDHEN and SYDVKM. CDR3: CASSLWSPGQGEDTQYF. In DNA form, the CDR3 reads TGTGCCAGCAGTTTGTGGTCCCCGGGACAGGGGGAGGATACGCAGTATTTT. The complete variable domain, with remaining parts taken from reference TRBV28 and TRBJ2-3, reads DVKVTQSSRYLVKRTGEKVFLECVQDMDHENMFWYRQDPGLGLRLIYFSYDVKMKEKGDIPEGYSVSREKKERFSLILESASTNQTSMYLCASSLWSPGQGEDTQYFGPGTRLTVL.

The DNA for the CDR3 is TGTGCCAGCAGCTTGATCCCGGGACAGGGGGCGCAAGAGACCCAGTACTTC. Translating gives CASSLIPGQGAQETQYF. J is TRBJ2-5 and V is TRBV7-6; 12 bases align to TRBD1. The V gene end was trimmed by 3 bases and the J gene end by 2 bases; junction bases not matched to a gene: 7. CDR1 is SGHVS and CDR2 is FNYEAQ in the germline V gene. CDR3 length equals 17 residues. Complete variable domain (other parts from reference TRBV7-6 and TRBJ2-5): GAGVSQSPRYKVTKRGQDVALRCDPISGHVSLYWYRQALGQGPEFLTYFNYEAQQDKSGLPNDRFSAERPEGSISTLTIQRTEQRDSAMYRCASSLIPGQGAQETQYFGPGTRLLVL.

This clone has only one observation. The chain has TRBV30 and TRBJ1-2; D call uncertain. This CDR3 is built from 11 residues. V was trimmed by 3 bases and J by 4 bases, leaving 6 bases between them. The germline gives CDR1 GTSNPN, CDR2 SVGIG (reference sequence). Here the CDR3 reads CAWSYLYGYTF. Here the CDR3 DNA reads TGTGCCTGGAGCTATCTCTATGGCTACACCTTC. The full variable domain, its missing parts supplied by reference TRBV30 and TRBJ1-2, is SQTIHQWPATLVQPVGSPLSLECTVEGTSNPNLYWYRQAAGRGLQLLFYSVGIGQISSEVPQNLSASRPQDRQFILSSKKLLLSDSGFYLCAWSYLYGYTFGSGTRLTVV.

The chain carries TRBV2 and TRBJ2-7, with TRBD1 matching over 7 bases. V trimming: 4 bases; J trimming: 6 bases; junction bases outside the gene matches: 6. The CDR3 has 13 amino acids. Germline CDR1 and CDR2: SNHLY and FYNNEI. The CDR3 here is CASSGQGWGEQYF. Written as DNA, the CDR3 is TGTGCCAGCAGTGGACAGGGTTGGGGCGAGCAGTACTTC. The whole variable domain, filled in from reference TRBV2 and TRBJ2-7, reads EPEVTQTPSHQVTQMGQEVILRCVPISNHLYFYWYRQILGQKVEFLVSFYNNEISEKSEIFDDQFSVERPDGSNFTLKIRSTKLEDSAMYFCASSGQGWGEQYFGPGTRLTVT.

The V call is TRBV3-1 (or the pseudogene TRBV3-2), the J call TRBJ1-5; the D is unclear. The germline V and J ends were trimmed by 0 bases and 3 bases, with 3 bases remaining between them. This CDR3 contains 13 residues. Germline V CDR1 and CDR2: LGHDT, YNNKEL (reference sequence). The CDR3 reads CASSQDYNQPQHF. The DNA of the CDR3 is TGTGCCAGCAGCCAAGACTACAATCAGCCCCAGCATTTT.

V usage is TRBV19 and J usage is TRBJ2-7, with 12 bases identical to TRBD2. Germline-derived CDR1 and CDR2 are LNHDA and SQIVND (reference sequence). There are 18 residues in the CDR3. J gave up 3 bases and V 1 base, and 10 bases lay outside the gene matches. The CDR3 here is CASSIGLAGDSHLYEQYF. CDR3 DNA: TGTGCCAGTAGTATAGGACTAGCGGGAGACTCCCACCTCTACGAGCAGTACTTC.